This note documents a single TCR beta chain sequence. Antigen unknown. The ends were cut back, 6 bases at V and 3 bases at J, with 12 bases in the middle. CDR3 size: 13 residues. The V gene's germline CDR1 is MNHEY and CDR2 SVGAGI. The record originates from a study of T cell repertoires in cytomegalovirus infection. MiXCR, run by TCRdb on the reads, gives a single entry per CDR3 protein. The data show hundreds of thousands of distinct CDR3 sequences, with approximately 33% seen just once and over 10% held by the top ten. The receptor was isolated from a human donor in good health (CMV status not recorded). Some clones in this sample may be carry-over from other donors' samples. The rearrangement links TRBV6-5 to TRBJ2-7; no clear D. The specimen comprised cultured CD8+ T cells from PBMCs, sampled from culture after CMV antigen stimulation. The CDR3 coding sequence is TGTGCCAGCAGCCGCAGCGTAAACTACGAGCAGTACGTC. Its protein product is CASSRSVNYEQYV.